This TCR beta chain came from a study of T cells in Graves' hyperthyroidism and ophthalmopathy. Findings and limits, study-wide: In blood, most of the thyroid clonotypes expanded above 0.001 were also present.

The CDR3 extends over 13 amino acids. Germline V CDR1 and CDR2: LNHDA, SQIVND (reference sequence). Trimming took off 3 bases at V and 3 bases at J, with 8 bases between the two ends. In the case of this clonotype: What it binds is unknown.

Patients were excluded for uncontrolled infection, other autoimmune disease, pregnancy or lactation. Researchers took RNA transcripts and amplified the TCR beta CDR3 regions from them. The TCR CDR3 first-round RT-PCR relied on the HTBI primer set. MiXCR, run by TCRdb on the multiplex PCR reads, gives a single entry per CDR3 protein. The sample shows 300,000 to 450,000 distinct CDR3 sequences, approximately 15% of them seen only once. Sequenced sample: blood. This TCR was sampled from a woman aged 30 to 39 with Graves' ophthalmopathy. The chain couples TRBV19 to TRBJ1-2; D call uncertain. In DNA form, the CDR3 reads TGTGCCAGTAGTATGGCCGGGGACTATGGCTACACCTTC. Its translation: CASSMAGDYGYTF. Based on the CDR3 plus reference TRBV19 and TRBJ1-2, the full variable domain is DGGITQSPKYLFRKEGQNVTLSCEQNLNHDAMYWYRQDPGQGLRLIYYSQIVNDFQKGDIAEGYSVSREKKESFPLTVTSAQKNPTAFYLCASSMAGDYGYTFGSGTRLTVV.